One and the same sample provided the 18 T cell receptor beta chains below, sequenced in a study of blood T cell repertoires in COVID-19. The protocol was immunoSEQ multiplex PCR, while the TCRdb copy is restricted to in-frame clones and leaves out a portion. The sample carries over 150,000 clones, roughly 87% recorded once. Sequences were obtained from PBMCs or T cells enriched from blood (not recorded which). These receptors were collected from a woman aged 25 to 45 who had recovered from COVID-19.

The rearrangement links TRBV7-7 to TRBJ2-1; the match to TRBD1 covers 8 bases. CDR1 and CDR2 from the germline V gene are SSHAT and FNYEAQ (reference sequence). This CDR3 is 14 amino acids long. V dropped 2 bases and J dropped 7; count of bases not matched to a gene: 4. The CDR3 reads CASSLPGQGNEQFF. For the CDR3, the DNA is TGTGCCAGCAGCTTACCTGGACAGGGTAATGAGCAGTTCTTC.

This chain uses TRBV6-4 with TRBJ1-4, with D possibly matching TRBD1 (6 bases). Between the trimmed V and J ends, which lost 3 bases and 8 bases, there was a span of 19 bases. This CDR3 has 16 residues. Germline V gene lookup returns CDR1 MRHNA and CDR2 SNTAGT. For the CDR3, the DNA is TGTGCCAGCAGTGAGGGAAGGGACAAAGGGGCCGAAAAACTGTTTTTT. It is translated as CASSEGRDKGAEKLFF.

Only a few counts were recorded for this clone. V gene TRBV29-1 combines with J gene TRBJ1-3; D not resolved. The ends were cut back, 1 base at V and 4 bases at J, with 11 bases in the middle. The V gene's germline CDR1 is SQVTM and CDR2 ANQGSEA. The CDR3 length is 14 residues. The CDR3 is CSVEGAGRGNTIYF. The CDR3 DNA sequence: TGCAGCGTTGAAGGAGCGGGGAGGGGAAACACCATATATTTT. Full variable domain (outside the CDR3, taken from reference TRBV29-1 and TRBJ1-3): SAVISQKPSRDICQRGTSLTIQCQVDSQVTMMFWYRQQPGQSLTLIATANQGSEATYESGFVIDKFPISRPNLTFSTLTVSNMSPEDSSIYLCSVEGAGRGNTIYFGEGSWLTVV.

CDR3: CAWSGGGERPPYGYTF. CDR3 nucleotides: TGTGCCTGGAGTGGAGGGGGGGAGAGGCCCCCGTATGGCTACACCTTC. V gene TRBV30 combines with J gene TRBJ1-2, with D possibly TRBD1 on 6 matching bases. V was trimmed by 1 base and J by 5 bases, leaving 20 bases between them. Germline CDR1 GTSNPN, CDR2 SVGIG (reference sequence). The CDR3 totals 16 residues.

This clone has just a few counts. The chain uses TRBV2 and TRBJ2-7; TRBD1 matches at 10 bases. Trimming took 5 bases from V and 5 from J; bases not matched to a gene: 3. Germline CDR1 and CDR2: SNHLY and FYNNEI. The CDR3 has 13 residues. As DNA, the CDR3 is TGTGCCAGCAGTCGACAGGGGGCCCACGAGCAGTACTTC. It yields the protein CASSRQGAHEQYF.

The chain carries TRBV27 and TRBJ2-1; D unclear. Germline V gives CDR1 MNHEY, CDR2 SMNVEV (reference sequence). The CDR3 is 13 residues long. V lost 5 bases and J 4 bases, leaving 9 bases between the germline ends. In nucleotides, the CDR3 is TGTGCCAGCAGTAAGACACTGTACAATGAGCAGTTCTTC. This sequence encodes CASSKTLYNEQFF.

J is TRBJ2-1 and V is TRBV3-1 (or the pseudogene TRBV3-2); 9 bases agree with TRBD1. V lost 4 bases to trimming and J lost 2 bases; unmatched junction nucleotides: 3. The CDR3 is 15 amino acids. Germline assignment: CDR1 LGHDT and CDR2 YNNKEL (reference sequence). CDR3 loop: CASSRGQGTYNEQFF. CDR3 bases: TGTGCCAGCAGCCGGGGACAGGGAACCTACAATGAGCAGTTCTTC.

J is TRBJ2-1 and V is TRBV2, with 10 bases lining up with TRBD2. From germline, CDR1 is SNHLY and CDR2 FYNNEI. The CDR3 spans 14 residues. J lost 11 bases, V lost 6 bases, and 10 bases had no gene match. CDR3 coding DNA: TGTGCCAGCAGACGGGAGCGGGAGGGCGGAAAGCAGTTCTTC. This sequence encodes CASRREREGGKQFF.

The CDR3 DNA sequence: TGTGCGGCAGGGGGTAACACTGAAGCTTTCTTT. This codes for CAAGGNTEAFF. J is TRBJ1-1 and V is TRBV30, with 7 bases identical to TRBD1. Looked up from germline, CDR1 is GTSNPN and CDR2 is SVGIG (reference sequence). The CDR3 spans 11 residues.

The chain joins TRBV3-1 (or the pseudogene TRBV3-2) to TRBJ2-7, with D possibly being TRBD1 or TRBD2 (7 bases each). Germline-derived CDR1 and CDR2 are LGHDT and YNNKEL (reference sequence). This CDR3 region has 15 residues. V dropped 4 bases and J dropped 3 bases, with 16 bases sitting between them. CDR3 DNA: TGTGCCAGCAGCCTAGACAGGGAGGGTATCTACGAGCAGTACTTC. Protein product: CASSLDREGIYEQYF.

The rearrangement links TRBV7-2 to TRBJ2-3; TRBD1 aligns across 8 bases. Germline loops: CDR1 SGHTA, CDR2 FQGNSA. With V trimmed by 1 base and J by 4 bases, 4 bases remained unmatched. The CDR3 consists of 15 residues. CDR3 nucleotide sequence: TGTGCCAGCAGCTTAGTGGGACAGGCGGCAGATACGCAGTATTTT. Protein sequence: CASSLVGQAADTQYF.

This clone occurred once. The chain combines TRBV5-5 with TRBJ1-1, with 7 bases aligning to TRBD1. V dropped 4 bases and J dropped 0; count of bases not matched to a gene: 6. In germline, CDR1 is SGHKS, CDR2 YYEKEE (reference sequence). The CDR3 spans 15 residues. CDR3 protein: CASSRVQGMNTEAFF. As DNA, the CDR3 is TGTGCCAGCAGCCGAGTACAGGGGATGAACACTGAAGCTTTCTTT.

This clone was detected once. The rearrangement joins TRBV5-1 to TRBJ1-1, with TRBD1 identical over 7 bases. V lost 2 bases, J lost 4 bases, and 5 bases stayed unmatched. The CDR3 extends over 14 amino acids. Germline V lookup: CDR1 SGHRS, CDR2 YFSETQ. The CDR3 DNA reads as TGCGCCAGCAGCTTAGAGGGGGCATCCACTGAAGCTTTCTTT. Translation: CASSLEGASTEAFF.

The chain combines TRBV18 with TRBJ2-2; D possibly corresponds to TRBD1 (5 bases). V lost 5 bases to trimming and J lost 3 bases, with 10 bases between them. Germline-derived CDR1 and CDR2 are KGHSH and LQKENI. This CDR3 is built from 14 residues. CDR3 in DNA: TGTGCCAGCTCAGGTGGGGCGGACACCGGGGAGCTGTTTTTT. It translates to CASSGGADTGELFF.

The CDR3 region is CAWDRVIGEKLFF. The DNA of the CDR3 is TGTGCCTGGGACAGGGTTATAGGTGAAAAACTGTTTTTT. The chain joins TRBV30 to TRBJ1-4; 7 positions agree with TRBD1. Trimming at V came to 5 bases and at J to 7 bases, leaving 7 bases not matched to a gene. The CDR3 is 13 residues long. Germline loops: CDR1 GTSNPN, CDR2 SVGIG (reference sequence).

This sequence joins TRBV10-3 and TRBJ2-1, with D possibly TRBD2 on 7 matching bases. Germline assignment: CDR1 ENHRY and CDR2 SYGVKD. The V end lost 7 bases, the J end lost 5 bases, and 21 bases lay between the germline ends. This CDR3 region has 16 residues. The CDR3 here is CAIMGGVGGVHNEQFF. The CDR3 DNA follows: TGTGCCATCATGGGAGGAGTAGGGGGGGTACACAATGAGCAGTTCTTC.

The chain links TRBV4-3 to TRBJ2-1; 12 positions agree with TRBD2. V was pared by 3 bases and J by 7 bases, with 7 bases of the junction left unmatched. This CDR3 contains 16 residues. The germline V gene encodes CDR1 LGHNA and CDR2 YSLEER. The CDR3 sequence: CASSQFGLAGGNEQFF. Written as DNA, the CDR3 is TGCGCCAGCAGCCAGTTCGGCCTAGCGGGGGGGAATGAGCAGTTCTTC.

CDR3 loop: CASSLVPLYEQYF. The CDR3 DNA reads as TGTGCCAGCAGCCTTGTGCCCCTATACGAGCAGTACTTC. The V and J genes are TRBV3-1 (or the pseudogene TRBV3-2) and TRBJ2-7; D gene ambiguous. Germline V gene sequence: CDR1 LGHDT, CDR2 YNNKEL (reference sequence). The CDR3 is 13 residues long. The V gene lost 4 bases and the J gene lost 4 bases, with 11 bases spanning the gap.